A single sample gave rise to the 26 T cell receptor beta chains below, sequenced in a study of T cells in Graves' hyperthyroidism and ophthalmopathy. Researchers amplified the TCR beta CDR3 regions from RNA transcripts. With the HTBI primer set, the TCR CDR3 went through a first round of RT-PCR. TCRdb re-derived calls from the multiplex PCR reads in MiXCR, one entry per CDR3 protein. The sample includes fewer than 550,000 distinct CDR3 sequences, approximately 14% of them seen just once. Sequencing used blood. Every receptor here comes from a woman under 30 with Graves' hyperthyroidism.

This clonotype was seen repeatedly, ten times or more. The chain employs TRBV11-3 and TRBJ2-1; maybe TRBD2 (5 bases). V gave up 5 bases and J gave up 9 bases, with 14 bases separating them. The CDR3 loop spans 13 amino acids. The germline gives CDR1 SGHNT, CDR2 YENEEA. DNA for the CDR3: TGTGCCAGCAGCCCCGGGGAGCGGCGTGAGCAGTTCTTC. It specifies CASSPGERREQFF.

This clonotype came up many times. The V call is TRBV3-1, the J call TRBJ2-7; D call uncertain. The V end lost 0 bases, the J end lost 3 bases, and 9 bases lay between the germline ends. Germline CDR1 reads LGHDT; CDR2 reads YNNKEL (reference sequence). The CDR3 has 14 amino acids. In DNA, the CDR3 is TGTGCCAGCAGCCAAGAGGTTGCTGGCTACGAGCAGTACTTC. Translating it yields CASSQEVAGYEQYF.

This clonotype showed up many times. The rearrangement joins TRBV28 to TRBJ2-7; the D gene is possibly TRBD1 (6 bases). The CDR3 extends over 14 amino acids. V gave up 5 bases and J gave up 0 bases, with 11 bases separating them. Germline V lookup: CDR1 MDHEN, CDR2 SYDVKM. The CDR3 sequence is CASSGRTVSYEQYF. The CDR3 coding sequence is TGTGCCAGCAGTGGACGGACAGTCTCCTACGAGCAGTACTTC.

The sample holds many counts of this clonotype. V and J are TRBV11-2 and TRBJ2-1; 14 nucleotides match TRBD2. The J segment lost 4 bases and the V segment lost 2 bases, leaving 4 bases of the junction unmatched. CDR3 length: 17 amino acids. Germline CDR1 and CDR2: SGHAT and FQNNGV. The CDR3 DNA reads TGTGCCAGCAGCTTACACGGGACTAGCGGGGGATACAATGAGCAGTTCTTC. Its protein product is CASSLHGTSGGYNEQFF.

This clonotype was seen a few times. The chain couples TRBV6-1 to TRBJ2-2; 9 bases match TRBD1. CDR3 length: 15 residues. V shed 5 bases and J 6 bases; nucleotides not matched to a gene: 7. Germline assignment: CDR1 MNHNS and CDR2 SASEGT. CDR3 residues: CASSSQGAVAGELFF. The CDR3 DNA reads as TGTGCCAGCAGTTCACAGGGGGCCGTAGCCGGGGAGCTGTTTTTT.

V is TRBV9 and J is TRBJ2-2; D possibly uses TRBD1 or TRBD2 (6 bases each). Trimming pared 0 bases from V and 0 bases from J, leaving 12 bases between. From germline, CDR1 is SGDLS and CDR2 YYNGEE. The length of the CDR3 is 17 residues. CDR3 in amino acids: CASSVGGRRANTGELFF. The CDR3, as DNA: TGTGCCAGCAGCGTAGGGGGGCGGAGGGCGAACACCGGGGAGCTGTTTTTT.

A few counts support this clonotype. The chain uses TRBV7-2 and TRBJ1-5; maybe TRBD1 (5 bases). Trimming stripped 2 bases from V and 3 bases from J, with 11 bases between. Germline V gene data show CDR1 as SGHTA and CDR2 as FQGNSA. This CDR3 contains 15 residues. The CDR3 reads CASSLNSQVNQPQHF. CDR3 DNA: TGTGCCAGCAGCTTAAATTCACAGGTCAATCAGCCCCAGCATTTT.

Many counts were recorded for this clonotype. V and J are TRBV12-3 or TRBV12-4 and TRBJ2-3; 9 bases agree with TRBD2. The CDR3 has 15 amino acids. Unmatched junction bases numbered 7, after V lost 5 bases and J lost 4 bases. The CDR3 DNA follows: TGTGCCAGCAGTAGGACCGGCGGGGGGGCAGATACGCAGTATTTT. Protein: CASSRTGGGADTQYF.

The sample holds many counts of this clonotype. The V gene is TRBV28, the J gene TRBJ2-7; 7 bases line up with TRBD2. CDR3 length equals 14 residues. V trimming: 8 bases; J trimming: 3 bases; junction bases outside the gene matches: 10. Germline V lookup: CDR1 MDHEN, CDR2 SYDVKM. The CDR3 loop is CASGPRETFYEQYF. CDR3 DNA: TGTGCCAGCGGCCCGCGGGAGACTTTCTACGAGCAGTACTTC.

Only a few counts were recorded for this clonotype. This may be a read error, as it is one base from a much larger clone. The V gene is TRBV6-1, the J gene TRBJ2-1, with 9 bases that match TRBD1. The CDR3 runs 15 residues. Per the germline V gene, CDR1 is MNHNS and CDR2 is SASEGT. This CDR3 is CASSGGTGITNEQLF. The CDR3 nucleotides read TGTGCCAGCAGTGGGGGGACAGGGATTACGAATGAGCAGCTCTTC.

This clonotype was detected many times. The chain is built from TRBV5-8 and TRBJ2-5; 9 bases align to TRBD1. Trimming cost V 4 bases and J 4 bases; bases outside gene matches: 8. CDR3 length: 15 amino acids. The germline gives CDR1 SGHTS, CDR2 YDEGEE. The DNA for the CDR3 is TGTGCCAGCAGCCAAGGACAGGGGCGACTAGAGACCCAGTACTTC. Translated, it gives CASSQGQGRLETQYF.

The V call is TRBV4-1, the J call TRBJ2-1; TRBD2 matches at 10 bases. With 7 bases clipped from V and 8 bases from J, the junction kept 8 bases outside the gene matches. The CDR3 has 14 residues. The germline V gene has CDR1 MGHRA and CDR2 YSYEKL. CDR3 DNA: TGCGCCAGCAAGATAGCGGGAGGCAGGTATGAGCAGTTCTTC. Protein product: CASKIAGGRYEQFF.

This clonotype was seen at least ten times. The chain combines TRBV12-3 or TRBV12-4 with TRBJ2-1; TRBD2 matches at 8 bases. V was clipped by 7 bases and J by 1 base; unmatched bases: 6. This CDR3 is built from 15 residues. The CDR3 region has the DNA TGTGCCAGCACCATTAGCGGGGCTTCCTACAATGAGCAGTTCTTC. It translates to CASTISGASYNEQFF.

This clonotype was seen ten or more times. This chain connects TRBV18 to TRBJ2-7, with TRBD2 as a possible D gene (6 bases). CDR1 is KGHSH and CDR2 is LQKENI in the germline V gene. The length of the CDR3 is 15 residues. With 3 bases removed from V and 2 bases from J, the gap between germline ends came to 14 bases. The CDR3 here is CASSPPGLGPYEQYF. The CDR3 DNA is TGTGCCAGCTCACCGCCGGGACTCGGACCCTACGAGCAGTACTTC.

This clonotype was seen only a few times. The chain employs TRBV19 and TRBJ1-3; TRBD1 is a possible D gene (5 bases). CDR3 size: 15 residues. The V end lost 3 bases, the J end lost 3 bases, and 12 bases lay between the germline ends. Looked up from germline, CDR1 is LNHDA and CDR2 is SQIVND (reference sequence). CDR3 region: CASSMGDSVGNTIYF. In nucleotides, the CDR3 is TGTGCCAGTAGTATGGGAGACAGCGTTGGAAACACCATATATTTT.

This clonotype was observed many times. The chain links TRBV5-5 to TRBJ1-1; D uncertain. CDR1 and CDR2 from the germline V gene are SGHKS and YYEKEE (reference sequence). Trimming shortened V by 0 bases and J by 1 base, and 10 bases separated the two germline ends. This CDR3 spans 15 amino acids. CDR3 region: CASSLEIQTNTEAFF. CDR3 bases: TGTGCCAGCAGCTTGGAAATTCAGACGAACACTGAAGCTTTCTTT.

This clonotype was seen just once. V gene TRBV25-1 combines with J gene TRBJ2-1, with 7 positions matching TRBD2. Looked up from germline, CDR1 is MGHDK and CDR2 is SYGVNS. The CDR3 spans 19 residues. Trimming cost V 6 bases and J 6 bases; bases outside gene matches: 23. The CDR3 sequence: CASRRGNWPLPGLINEQFF. DNA for the CDR3: TGTGCCAGCAGGCGAGGGAACTGGCCACTCCCGGGACTAATCAATGAGCAGTTCTTC. Together with reference TRBV25-1 and TRBJ2-1, the CDR3 gives the full variable domain: EADIYQTPRYLVIGTGKKITLECSQTMGHDKMYWYQQDPGMELHLIHYSYGVNSTEKGDLSSESTVSRIRTEHFPLTLESARPSHTSQYLCASRRGNWPLPGLINEQFFGPGTRLTVL.

In this sample, this clonotype turned up a few times. The rearrangement uses TRBV10-3 and TRBJ2-7; no reliable D call. Germline V CDR1 and CDR2: ENHRY, SYGVKD. The CDR3 runs to 12 residues. Between the trimmed V and J ends, which lost 1 base and 8 bases, there was a span of 9 bases. The CDR3 nucleotides read TGTGCCATCAGTGAGTTACAGTACCAGCAGTACTTC. Protein sequence: CAISELQYQQYF.

This clonotype occurred many times. V gene TRBV2 combines with J gene TRBJ2-2; 12 bases are shared with TRBD2. CDR1 and CDR2 from the germline V gene are SNHLY and FYNNEI. With V trimmed by 5 bases and J by 4 bases, 5 bases remained unmatched. This CDR3 has 16 residues. The CDR3 DNA sequence: TGTGCCAGCAGTCGATCTAGCGGGGGGGTCACCGGGGAGCTGTTTTTT. Its protein product is CASSRSSGGVTGELFF. Supplemented by reference TRBV2 and TRBJ2-2, the full variable domain reads EPEVTQTPSHQVTQMGQEVILRCVPISNHLYFYWYRQILGQKVEFLVSFYNNEISEKSEIFDDQFSVERPDGSNFTLKIRSTKLEDSAMYFCASSRSSGGVTGELFFGEGSRLTVL.

This clonotype came up many times. The J gene is TRBJ2-7, the V gene TRBV11-3; D remains ambiguous. Trimming pared 1 base from V and 0 bases from J, leaving 7 bases between. CDR1 SGHNT and CDR2 YENEEA come from the germline V gene. The CDR3 length is 14 residues. CDR3 region: CASSLGRPSYEQYF. The CDR3 region has the DNA TGTGCCAGCAGCTTAGGTCGGCCCTCCTACGAGCAGTACTTC.

The sample holds many counts of this clonotype. Here the CDR3 DNA reads TGCAGTGCTAGAGACCCGAAGGGGGGGTATGGCTACACCTTC. It specifies CSARDPKGGYGYTF. The chain uses TRBV20-1 and TRBJ1-2, with a weak D call TRBD1 (6 bases). Germline-derived CDR1 and CDR2 are DFQATT and SNEGSKA (reference sequence). Trimming cost V 0 bases and J 5 bases, with 13 bases left between them. CDR3 length equals 14 residues.

The table lists this clonotype with a few counts. This chain joins TRBV15 and TRBJ1-2; 9 nucleotides agree with TRBD1. Germline CDR1 is LNHNV and CDR2 is YYDKDF (reference sequence). The trim removed 5 bases at V and 5 bases at J, leaving 6 bases unmatched. The CDR3 consists of 14 residues. CDR3 bases: TGTGCCACCAGCGGGGACAGGGTGGGGTATGGCTACACCTTC. This codes for CATSGDRVGYGYTF.

The table lists this clonotype with many counts. V is TRBV7-2 and J is TRBJ1-2; D not resolved. The germline V gene encodes CDR1 SGHTA and CDR2 FQGNSA. The V end was cut by 1 base, the J end by 1 base, with 4 bases between. The CDR3 spans 13 residues. The CDR3 sequence is CASSLGLNYGYTF. CDR3 nucleotide sequence: TGTGCCAGCAGCTTAGGTCTTAACTATGGCTACACCTTC.

This clonotype was seen more than once but under ten times. V usage is TRBV28 and J usage is TRBJ2-7; D gene ambiguous. The germline V gene has CDR1 MDHEN and CDR2 SYDVKM. The ends were cut back, 5 bases at V and 2 bases at J, with 10 bases in the middle. This CDR3 is 13 amino acids long. CDR3: CASSKGPTYEQYF. CDR3 bases: TGTGCCAGCAGTAAAGGACCTACCTACGAGCAGTACTTC.

V is TRBV6-1 and J is TRBJ2-1; 9 nucleotides align to TRBD1. Losses at the gene ends were 5 bases for V and 5 bases for J; bases not matched to a gene: 10. Per the germline V gene, CDR1 is MNHNS and CDR2 is SASEGT. This CDR3 comprises 16 residues. The CDR3 sequence: CASSNDGTGNDNEQFF. In DNA form, the CDR3 reads TGTGCCAGCAGTAACGACGGGACAGGGAACGACAATGAGCAGTTCTTC.

At least ten counts were recorded for this clonotype. The V and J genes are TRBV15 and TRBJ2-1; 8 positions match TRBD2. CDR1 and CDR2 (germline): LNHNV, YYDKDF (reference sequence). J was trimmed by 7 bases and V by 8 bases; bases with no gene match: 10. The CDR3 consists of 14 residues. The CDR3 DNA reads as TGTGCCACCTCCCGGGGAACGGGAGGGAATGAGCAGTTCTTC. As protein: CATSRGTGGNEQFF.